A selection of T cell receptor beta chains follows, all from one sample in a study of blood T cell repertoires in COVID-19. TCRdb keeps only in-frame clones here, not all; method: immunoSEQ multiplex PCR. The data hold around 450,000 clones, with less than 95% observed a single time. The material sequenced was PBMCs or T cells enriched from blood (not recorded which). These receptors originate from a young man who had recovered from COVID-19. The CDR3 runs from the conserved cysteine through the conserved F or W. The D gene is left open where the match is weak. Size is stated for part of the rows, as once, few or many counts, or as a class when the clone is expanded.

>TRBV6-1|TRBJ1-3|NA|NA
CASSDPASGVGGNTIYF
TGTGCCAGCAGTGACCCCGCGTCGGGGGTGGGGGGAAACACCATATATTTT
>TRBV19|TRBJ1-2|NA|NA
CASSPGYLYGYTF
TGTGCCAGTAGTCCGGGATACCTCTATGGCTACACCTTC
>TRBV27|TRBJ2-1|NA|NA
CASSSTRSPYNEQFF
TGTGCCAGCAGTTCAACTAGATCTCCCTACAATGAGCAGTTCTTC
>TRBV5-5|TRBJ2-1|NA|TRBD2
CASTTRRDYIYNEQFF
TGTGCCAGCACCACCAGGCGGGACTATATATACAATGAGCAGTTCTTC
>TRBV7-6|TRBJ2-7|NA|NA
CASSLTTYEQYF
TGTGCCAGCAGCTTAACTACCTACGAGCAGTACTTC
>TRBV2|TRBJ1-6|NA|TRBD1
CASRNLPGQGDSPLHF
TGTGCCAGCAGGAACTTACCGGGACAGGGGGATTCACCCCTCCACTTT
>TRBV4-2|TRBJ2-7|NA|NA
CASSQERELETYEQYF
TGTGCCAGCAGCCAAGAGAGGGAACTAGAGACCTACGAGCAGTACTTC
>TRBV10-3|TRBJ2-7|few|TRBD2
CAISAPASGSVPEQYF
TGTGCCATCAGCGCCCCAGCTAGCGGGAGTGTTCCCGAGCAGTACTTC
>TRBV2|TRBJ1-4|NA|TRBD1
CASTRTGGLEKLFF
TGTGCCAGCACCAGGACAGGGGGCCTTGAAAAACTGTTTTTT
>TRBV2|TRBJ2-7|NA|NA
CASANYEQYF
TGTGCCAGCGCTAACTACGAGCAGTACTTC
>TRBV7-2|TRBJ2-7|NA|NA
CASSSSGQPHSYEQYF
TGTGCCAGCAGCTCTAGTGGACAGCCCCATTCCTACGAGCAGTACTTC
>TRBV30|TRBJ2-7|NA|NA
CAWSVEDYEQYF
TGTGCCTGGAGTGTCGAGGACTACGAGCAGTACTTC
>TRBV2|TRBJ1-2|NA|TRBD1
CASREGGTAFGYTF
TGTGCCAGCAGGGAGGGCGGGACAGCGTTTGGCTACACCTTC
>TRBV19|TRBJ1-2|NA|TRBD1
CASSLGTAGWSGYTF
TGTGCCAGTAGTCTTGGGACAGCCGGTTGGAGTGGCTACACCTTC
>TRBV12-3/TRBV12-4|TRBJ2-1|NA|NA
CASKSSSYNEQFF
TGTGCCAGCAAAAGTAGTTCGTACAATGAGCAGTTCTTC
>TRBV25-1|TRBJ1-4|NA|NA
CASSGWAHEKLFF
TGTGCCAGCAGTGGTTGGGCCCATGAAAAACTGTTTTTT